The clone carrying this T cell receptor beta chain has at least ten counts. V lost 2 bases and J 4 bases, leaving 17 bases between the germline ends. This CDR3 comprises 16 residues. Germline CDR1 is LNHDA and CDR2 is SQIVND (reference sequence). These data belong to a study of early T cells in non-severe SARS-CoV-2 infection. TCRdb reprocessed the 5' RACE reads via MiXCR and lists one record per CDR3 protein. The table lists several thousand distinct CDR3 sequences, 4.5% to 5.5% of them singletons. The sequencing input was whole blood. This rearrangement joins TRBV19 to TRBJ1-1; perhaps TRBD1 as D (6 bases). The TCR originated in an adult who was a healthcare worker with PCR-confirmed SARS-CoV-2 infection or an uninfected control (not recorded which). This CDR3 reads CASSILAIRGGTEAFF. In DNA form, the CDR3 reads TGTGCCAGTAGTATACTAGCAATAAGGGGGGGCACTGAAGCTTTCTTT.